This is a list of T cell receptor beta chains from one sample in a study of T cells after yellow fever vaccination. TCRdb used MiXCR to reprocess the 5' RACE reads, holding one entry per CDR3 protein. This table holds roughly 310,000 distinct CDR3 sequences, roughly 8.7% found once. Sequencing was performed on PBMCs, taken on the day of the first yellow fever vaccination. These receptors originate from a man between 18 and 29 years old who received the YFV17D yellow fever vaccine. The CDR3 runs from the conserved cysteine through the conserved F or W.

TRBV7-8	TRBJ2-7	18	CASSGRVLAGGPDGEQYF
TRBV7-7	TRBJ2-1	14	CASSPQGTVNEQFF
TRBV28	TRBJ1-3	14	CASTQGGTGNTIYF
TRBV20-1	TRBJ2-3	16	CSASPGLAGFTDTQYF
TRBV12-5	TRBJ1-2	13	CASGFGVNYGYSF
TRBV30	TRBJ2-6	15	CAWSYRYSGANVLTF
TRBV12-3/TRBV12-4	TRBJ1-1	17	CASRRPGGAGVNTEAFF
TRBV12-3/TRBV12-4	TRBJ2-1	14	CASSLALRQHEQFF
TRBV18	TRBJ1-1	17	CASSLYHLDRGNTEAFF
TRBV9	TRBJ2-3	15	CASSVLGGYTDTQYF
TRBV7-2	TRBJ1-5	15	CASSLEKGVHQPQHF
TRBV7-2	TRBJ2-1	15	CASSTDRGTYNEQFF
TRBV7-8	TRBJ2-1	15	CASSPKRGAVNEQFF
TRBV5-1	TRBJ1-5	15	CASSRDADSNQPQHF
TRBV10-3	TRBJ2-1	16	CAISDPSGRTYNEQFF
TRBV4-1	TRBJ1-2	15	CASSLKDPANYGYTF
TRBV6-5	TRBJ1-2	16	CASSYSRMGQGDGYTF
TRBV6-2/TRBV6-3	TRBJ2-5	12	CASSSRLETQYF
TRBV18	TRBJ2-2	19	CASSPAINPGQGGTGELFF
TRBV7-9	TRBJ1-1	12	CASGPGTDGAFF
TRBV7-2	TRBJ1-5	16	CASSLAGDRAHQPQHF
TRBV6-2/TRBV6-3	TRBJ2-3	15	CASRKAGGGADTQYF
TRBV14	TRBJ2-2	13	CASSQWSGGELFF
TRBV29-1	TRBJ1-1	13	CSVEGQPLTEAFF
TRBV10-3	TRBJ1-5	16	CAIRPNGTGGNQPQHF
TRBV6-1	TRBJ2-1	16	CASSRYQGDTYNEQFF